The rows below give T cell receptor beta chains drawn from one sample of a study of tumour-infiltrating T cells in Burkitt lymphoma. This table comes from immunoSEQ multiplex PCR, and its TCRdb copy is limited to in-frame clones, with some not included. The sample includes approximately 3,000 clones, roughly 15% seen only once; the top ten take roughly 8.4%. Sequenced input: tumor tissue. These receptor sequences come from a human donor with Burkitt lymphoma. Both conserved end residues are part of each CDR3. The D gene is left open where the match is weak. Size values are once, few and many counts, or a class for expanded clones, and some rows have none.

J: TRBJ2-5
D: -
V: TRBV7-6
size: -
DNA: TGTGCCAGCAGTCACAAGGGACCCCCGGGGGAGACCCAGTACTTC
CDR3: CASSHKGPPGETQYF

J: TRBJ2-2
D: -
V: TRBV6-5
size: -
DNA: TGTGCCAGCAGTCTTAAGGACACCGGGGAGCTGTTTTTT
CDR3: CASSLKDTGELFF

J: TRBJ1-1
D: -
V: TRBV20-1
size: -
DNA: TGCAGTGTCAGAGGAAACACTGAAGCTTTCTTT
CDR3: CSVRGNTEAFF

J: TRBJ1-2
D: TRBD1
V: TRBV18
size: -
DNA: TGTGCCAGCTCACCTGGGACAGGAAACTATGGCTACACCTTC
CDR3: CASSPGTGNYGYTF

J: TRBJ1-4
D: -
V: TRBV15
size: -
DNA: TGTGCCACCAGCAGAGAAGGCTTTAATGAAAAACTGTTTTTT
CDR3: CATSREGFNEKLFF

J: TRBJ1-1
D: -
V: TRBV7-2
size: few
DNA: TGTGCCAGCAGCTCGACCCCTTTGGCTGAAGCTTTCTTT
CDR3: CASSSTPLAEAFF

J: TRBJ2-1
D: -
V: TRBV5-1
size: few
DNA: TGCGCCAGCAGCAGTAACAATGAGCAGTTCTTC
CDR3: CASSSNNEQFF

J: TRBJ2-6
D: -
V: TRBV19
size: -
DNA: TGTGCCAGTAGAAGGGACAACTCTGGGGCCAACGTCCTGACTTTC
CDR3: CASRRDNSGANVLTF

J: TRBJ2-5
D: -
V: TRBV7-9
size: -
DNA: TGTGCCAGCAGCCCCGGGACCCCGTACCAAGAGACCCAGTACTTC
CDR3: CASSPGTPYQETQYF

J: TRBJ2-2
D: TRBD2
V: TRBV7-2
size: -
DNA: TGTGCCAGCAGCTTAATTAGCGGGGGGTGGGACACCGGGGAGCTGTTTTTT
CDR3: CASSLISGGWDTGELFF

J: TRBJ1-5
D: -
V: TRBV7-3
size: once
DNA: TGTGCCAGCAGCTTAGGCAGGGTAGGGGGTGGTGAGCCCCAGCATTTT
CDR3: CASSLGRVGGGEPQHF

J: TRBJ1-5
D: -
V: TRBV7-2
size: few
DNA: TGTGCCAGCAGCTTTGGGGAGTATCAGCCCCAGCATTTT
CDR3: CASSFGEYQPQHF

J: TRBJ2-5
D: -
V: TRBV4-3
size: few
DNA: TGCGCCAGCAGCCAAAATAGCGGTCCAGAGACCCAGTACTTC
CDR3: CASSQNSGPETQYF

J: TRBJ2-1
D: -
V: TRBV19
size: few
DNA: TGTGCCAGTAGTACTTGGACTAGGGGGGAGCAGTTCTTC
CDR3: CASSTWTRGEQFF

J: TRBJ2-7
D: -
V: TRBV27
size: few
DNA: TGTGCCAGCAGTTTAAAAGGGGGGTCCTACGAGCAGTACTTC
CDR3: CASSLKGGSYEQYF

J: TRBJ1-5
D: -
V: TRBV30
size: few
DNA: TGTGCCTGGAGTGTAGCATCCGAGACTCAGCCCCAGCATTTT
CDR3: CAWSVASETQPQHF

J: TRBJ2-3
D: TRBD2
V: TRBV4-3
size: -
DNA: TGCGCCAGCAGCCAAGACGGGGGGGCCGATACGCAGTATTTT
CDR3: CASSQDGGADTQYF

J: TRBJ1-3
D: -
V: TRBV4-1
size: few
DNA: TGCGCCAGCAGTAGCACAGTCTCTGGAAACACCATATATTTT
CDR3: CASSSTVSGNTIYF

J: TRBJ2-1
D: TRBD2
V: TRBV6-5
size: -
DNA: TGTGCCAGCAGTTACTCATCGGGGGGTAATGAGCAGTTCTTC
CDR3: CASSYSSGGNEQFF

J: TRBJ2-1
D: -
V: TRBV13
size: few
DNA: TGTGCCAGCAGCCTAGGCAGGGCCGGTGAGCAGTTCTTC
CDR3: CASSLGRAGEQFF

J: TRBJ1-1
D: -
V: TRBV2
size: -
DNA: TGTGCCAGCAGCAAACAACCTACAGGGTCAGATACTGAAGCTTTCTTT
CDR3: CASSKQPTGSDTEAFF

J: TRBJ1-2
D: -
V: TRBV6-6
size: -
DNA: TGTGCCAGCAGTTCTGGGGGGTATGGCTACACCTTC
CDR3: CASSSGGYGYTF

J: TRBJ2-5
D: TRBD2
V: TRBV9
size: -
DNA: TGTGCCAGCAGCCCCTGGTCGGGGGGGGAGACCCAGTACTTC
CDR3: CASSPWSGGETQYF

J: TRBJ1-2
D: -
V: TRBV6-6
size: few
DNA: TGTGCCAGCAGTCAGATCGTATCAGGGGAAGGCTACACCTTC
CDR3: CASSQIVSGEGYTF

J: TRBJ1-1
D: -
V: TRBV10-3
size: -
DNA: TGTGCCATCAGTGAGTCGGCAGGCCAGAGAGCGTGCTTT
CDR3: CAISESAGQRACF

J: TRBJ2-4
D: TRBD2
V: TRBV6-5
size: -
DNA: TGTGCCAGCAGTTACTCGACTAGCGGGGCCAAAAACATTCAGTACTTC
CDR3: CASSYSTSGAKNIQYF

J: TRBJ2-6
D: -
V: TRBV7-2
size: -
DNA: TGTGCCAGCAGCTTAGAGTTCTTCTCTGGGGCCAACGTCCTGACTTTC
CDR3: CASSLEFFSGANVLTF